This T cell receptor (beta chain) was recorded in a study of low-dose radiotherapy and immunotherapy resistance in tumors. The CDR3 has 14 residues. Per germline, CDR1 MNHNY and CDR2 SVGAGI (reference sequence). Trimming pared 1 base from V and 0 bases from J, leaving 6 bases between. Covering alpha and beta chains, TRAV- and TRBV-specific primers were used for the first-strand cDNA. The TCRs were subjected to amplification over roughly 18 PCR cycles employing a constant-region primer in conjunction with a V-primer adapter. TCRdb called the reads again in MiXCR, with one record for every CDR3 protein. This repertoire shows some 38,000 distinct CDR3 sequences, less than 25% found once; its top ten account for 9.2%. As concerns this clonotype: A far larger clone is a single base away, which makes a read error likely.

Time point in this sample: after trial treatment. The treatment here: LDRT plus nivolumab, ipilimumab, low-dose cyclophosphamide and aspirin (RACIN trial). Source: PBMCs, taken after low-dose radiotherapy plus immunotherapy. This clonotype was obtained from a female donor with ovarian cancer. The chain is built from TRBV6-6 and TRBJ2-5; D is unclear. The CDR3 coding sequence is TGTGCCAGCAGTTACTGTGGGTACCAAGAGACCCAGTACTTC. Residues: CASSYCGYQETQYF.